This T cell receptor beta chain was identified in a study of blood T cell repertoires in COVID-19. Across the whole study: Sites across the United States, Italy and Spain contributed samples from acute and convalescent COVID-19.

The germline V and J ends were trimmed by 4 bases and 3 bases, with 7 bases remaining between them. CDR3 length: 14 amino acids. The germline gives CDR1 MNHEY, CDR2 SVGAGI. TCRdb's table, derived via immunoSEQ multiplex PCR, lists solely in-frame clones and lacks some. Of roughly 120,000 clones in the sample, 77% were seen once. The TCR comes from a human donor in a cohort sampled during active COVID-19. The sample taken for sequencing was peripheral blood. V and J are TRBV6-5 and TRBJ1-6, with unresolved D. The CDR3: CASSSELYNSPLHF. CDR3 nucleotide sequence: TGTGCCAGCAGTTCCGAACTCTATAATTCACCCCTCCACTTT.